The T cell receptor beta chain described here comes from a study of Tregs in tolerant kidney transplant recipients. Data came from immunoSEQ multiplex PCR; TCRdb stores just in-frame clones and leaves some out. The sample has roughly 70,000 clones; about 89% are singletons. The CDR3 contains 16 residues. Germline V gene sequence: CDR1 LGHNA, CDR2 YSLEER. The ends were cut back, 4 bases at V and 7 bases at J, with 19 bases in the middle. Mixed chimerism was transient after nonmyeloablative marrow transplants from related graft donors. The receptor's source is a human patient who received a combined kidney and bone marrow transplant. The graft donor may be the source of some T cells. Source: CD4+ T cells from blood (PBMCs), taken 6 months after the transplant. This chain uses TRBV4-3 with TRBJ2-2; D gene uncertain. CDR3: CASSPQGFGPFGELFF. The CDR3 DNA reads TGCGCCAGCAGCCCTCAAGGTTTTGGGCCCTTCGGGGAGCTGTTTTTT.